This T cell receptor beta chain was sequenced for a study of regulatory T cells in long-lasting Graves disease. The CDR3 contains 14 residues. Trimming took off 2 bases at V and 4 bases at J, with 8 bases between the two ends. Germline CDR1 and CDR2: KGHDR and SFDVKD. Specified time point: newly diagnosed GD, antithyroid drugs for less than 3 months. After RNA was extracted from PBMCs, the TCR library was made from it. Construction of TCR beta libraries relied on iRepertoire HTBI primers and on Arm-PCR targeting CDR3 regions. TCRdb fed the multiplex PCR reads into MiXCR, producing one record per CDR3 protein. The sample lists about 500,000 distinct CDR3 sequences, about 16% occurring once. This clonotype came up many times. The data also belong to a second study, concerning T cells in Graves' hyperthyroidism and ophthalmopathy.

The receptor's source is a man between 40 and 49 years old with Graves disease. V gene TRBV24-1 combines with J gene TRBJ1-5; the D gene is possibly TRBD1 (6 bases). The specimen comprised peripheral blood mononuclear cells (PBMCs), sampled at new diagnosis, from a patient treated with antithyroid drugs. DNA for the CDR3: TGTGCCACCAGTGATTGGAGGGGGAATCAGCCCCAGCATTTT. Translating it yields CATSDWRGNQPQHF.